These 19 T cell receptor beta chains were sequenced from one sample in a study of TIL therapy for anti-PD-1-resistant metastatic lung cancer. Sequencing used immunoSEQ v3. The table came from immunoSEQ multiplex PCR; TCRdb's copy has only in-frame clones and leaves some out. The sample lists approximately 27,000 clones, about two thirds occurring once. Time point noted: pre-treatment sample, taken before nivolumab and TIL therapy. Most excised metastases sampled were pleural nodules or supraclavicular lymph nodes. Specimen: tumor tissue, collected at baseline. The receptors were gathered from a person aged 25-80 years with non-small cell lung cancer.

The chain links TRBV6-5 to TRBJ1-1, with a possible D match to TRBD1 (5 bases). Trimming took off 0 bases at V and 4 bases at J, with 12 bases between the two ends. CDR1 is MNHEY, CDR2 SVGAGI, per germline. This CDR3 spans 15 amino acids. The CDR3 sequence: CASSYSGVLGTEAFF. The CDR3 DNA reads as TGTGCCAGCAGTTACTCAGGGGTATTGGGCACTGAAGCTTTCTTT.

J is TRBJ1-5 and V is TRBV19; a possible D gene is TRBD1 (5 bases). CDR1 and CDR2 (germline): LNHDA, SQIVND (reference sequence). The CDR3 has 15 amino acids. Trimming removed 7 bases from V and 3 bases from J, with 16 bases in between. The CDR3 nucleotides are TGTGCCAGTACCCCGGGACTGCACCCCAATCAGCCCCAGCATTTT. This translates into CASTPGLHPNQPQHF.

The chain is built from TRBV6-4 and TRBJ1-5, with D possibly matching TRBD1 (5 bases). Deletions cut 6 bases from V and 0 bases from J, with 9 bases between. The germline CDR1 and CDR2 sequences are MRHNA and SNTAGT. The CDR3 covers 14 residues. The CDR3 loop reads CASRQGVSNQPQHF. CDR3 nucleotide sequence: TGTGCCAGCAGACAAGGGGTTAGCAATCAGCCCCAGCATTTT.

This CDR3 reads CASSLVGSSYEQYF. The CDR3 region has the DNA TGTGCCAGCAGCTTAGTTGGGTCATCATACGAGCAGTACTTC. The V gene is TRBV11-2, the J gene TRBJ2-7, with unresolved D. Germline CDR1 and CDR2: SGHAT and FQNNGV. The CDR3 runs to 14 residues. V was cut by 1 base and J by 4 bases, with 11 bases left in between.

The V and J genes are TRBV11-3 and TRBJ2-5; D is possibly TRBD1 or TRBD2 (5 bases each). Germline assignment: CDR1 SGHNT and CDR2 YENEEA. Trimming shortened V by 5 bases and J by 3 bases, and 16 bases separated the two germline ends. This CDR3 is built from 15 residues. CDR3 nucleotide sequence: TGTGCCAGCAGCCCCGGAGGCAAGGGGAAAGAGACCCAGTACTTC. It specifies CASSPGGKGKETQYF.

The J gene is TRBJ2-4, the V gene TRBV12-2; TRBD2 was called by the table and not checked on the DNA. TRBV12-2 is noted as a pseudogene. CDR3 length: 16 residues. CDR3 DNA: TGTGCAAGTCGCTTCTGCTTAATACTAGCCAAAAACATTCAGTACTTC. This gives the protein CASRFCLILAKNIQYF.

This clone turned up a few times. The V gene is TRBV14, the J gene TRBJ2-7; D not certain. CDR1 SGHDN and CDR2 FVKESK come from the germline V gene. CDR3 length equals 9 residues. V was clipped by 4 bases and J by 9 bases, with 4 bases between them. CDR3 residues: CASSRGQYF. CDR3 coding DNA: TGTGCCAGCAGCCGCGGGCAGTACTTC.

The chain uses TRBV5-1 and TRBJ1-4, with D unresolved. Germline V gene sequence: CDR1 SGHRS, CDR2 YFSETQ. Deletions cut 4 bases from V and 11 bases from J, with 21 bases between. CDR3 length: 15 amino acids. The CDR3 region is CASSPVEDFIGKLFF. The CDR3 coding sequence is TGCGCCAGCAGCCCCGTTGAGGACTTTATAGGGAAACTGTTTTTT. The full variable domain, rest sourced from reference TRBV5-1 and TRBJ1-4, is KAGVTQTPRYLIKTRGQQVTLSCSPISGHRSVSWYQQTPGQGLQFLFEYFSETQRNKGNFPGRFSGRQFSNSRSEMNVSTLELGDSALYLCASSPVEDFIGKLFFGSGTQLSVL.

This clone was counted a few times. CDR3 in amino acids: CASSQAGGFSQPQHF. The CDR3 DNA is TGCGCCAGCAGCCAGGCAGGGGGGTTTAGCCAGCCCCAGCATTTT. The chain uses TRBV5-1 and TRBJ1-5; 7 nucleotides align to TRBD1. The CDR3 length is 15 residues. Unmatched junction bases numbered 11, after V lost 4 bases and J lost 7 bases. From germline, CDR1 is SGHRS and CDR2 YFSETQ.

This rearrangement joins TRBV4-3 to TRBJ2-3; 11 nucleotides match TRBD2. The J segment lost 5 bases and the V segment lost 0 bases, leaving 1 base of the junction unmatched. The CDR3 consists of 15 residues. Germline V lookup: CDR1 LGHNA, CDR2 YSLEER. This CDR3 is CASSQETSGEDTQYF. The CDR3 coding sequence is TGCGCCAGCAGCCAAGAGACTAGCGGGGAAGATACGCAGTATTTT.

The chain has TRBV6-5 and TRBJ2-7, with 9 bases aligning to TRBD2. This CDR3 comprises 14 residues. V was clipped by 7 bases and J by 6 bases; unmatched bases: 10. The germline V gene encodes CDR1 MNHEY and CDR2 SVGAGI. CDR3 region: CASKKAGGGGEQYF. In nucleotides, the CDR3 is TGTGCCAGCAAGAAGGCGGGGGGGGGCGGCGAGCAGTACTTC.

By sample share, this clone is medium-sized. The rearrangement joins TRBV5-4 to TRBJ1-1; the match to TRBD1 covers 7 bases. V lost 1 base to trimming and J lost 7 bases; unmatched junction nucleotides: 7. The CDR3 runs to 14 residues. CDR1 is SGHNT and CDR2 is YYREEE in the germline V gene (reference sequence). The CDR3 is CASSLPGGTGEAFF. The CDR3 region has the DNA TGTGCCAGCAGCTTGCCAGGGGGTACGGGTGAAGCTTTCTTT.

The chain employs TRBV5-1 and TRBJ2-1; the D is unclear. This CDR3 is 15 amino acids long. Germline V gene sequence: CDR1 SGHRS, CDR2 YFSETQ. Trimming took 0 bases from V and 6 from J, leaving 13 bases between them. The chain's CDR3 is CASSLEARLGNEQFF. The CDR3 DNA is TGCGCCAGCAGCTTGGAGGCTAGGCTAGGCAATGAGCAGTTCTTC.

This clone was detected a few times. The chain couples TRBV5-4 to TRBJ1-2, with 9 bases that match TRBD1. This CDR3 is built from 12 residues. The junction had 1 base not matched to a gene; V was cut back by 2 bases and J by 8 bases. CDR1 is SGHNT, CDR2 YYREEE, per germline (reference sequence). DNA for the CDR3: TGTGCCAGCAGCTTTGGACAGGGGGGCTACACCTTC. Protein sequence: CASSFGQGGYTF.

Here the CDR3 DNA reads TGTGCCAGCAGCTTAAAGGGGTCCTACGAGCAGTACTTC. It translates to CASSLKGSYEQYF. The chain couples TRBV11-2 to TRBJ2-7, with D tentatively TRBD1 (5 bases). The V end was cut by 2 bases, the J end by 1 base, with 6 bases between. Germline CDR1 and CDR2: SGHAT and FQNNGV. This CDR3 has 13 residues. The whole variable domain, remainder taken from reference TRBV11-2 and TRBJ2-7, is EAGVAQSPRYKIIEKRQSVAFWCNPISGHATLYWYQQILGQGPKLLIQFQNNGVVDDSQLPKDRFSAERLKGVDSTLKIQPAKLEDSAVYLCASSLKGSYEQYFGPGTRLTVT.

Notes on this clone: Its ends do not fully match the called genes, so a read error is possible. This sequence joins TRBV7-9 and TRBJ2-1; D is perhaps TRBD1 or TRBD2 (5 bases each). Germline CDR1 reads SEHNR; CDR2 reads FQNEAQ (reference sequence). The CDR3 sequence is 16 residues long. The CDR3 spells CASSLAQGWSYNEQFF. As DNA, the CDR3 is TGTGCCAGCAGCCTAGCCCAGGGTTGGTCCTACAATGAGCAGTTCTTC.

The chain joins TRBV4-1 to TRBJ2-1; 7 bases are shared with TRBD2. CDR3 length: 13 amino acids. V trimming: 8 bases; J trimming: 5 bases; junction bases outside the gene matches: 6. Germline V CDR1 and CDR2: MGHRA, YSYEKL. Here the CDR3 DNA reads TGCGCCAGCGCCGGACTAGGGGACAATGAGCAGTTCTTC. Translation: CASAGLGDNEQFF.

J is TRBJ2-5 and V is TRBV7-2, with TRBD1 identical over 8 bases. The germline gives CDR1 SGHTA, CDR2 FQGNSA. CDR3 size: 15 residues. Trimming took 2 bases from V and 4 from J; bases not matched to a gene: 6. The CDR3 loop is CASSLQGAVLETQYF. In DNA, the CDR3 is TGTGCCAGCAGCTTACAGGGGGCGGTTTTAGAGACCCAGTACTTC.

On this clone itself: An end of the junction differs from the germline gene, which may be a read error. The chain joins TRBV5-1 to TRBJ2-7; the match to TRBD1 covers 9 bases. This CDR3 is built from 11 residues. Germline lookup yields CDR1 SGHRS and CDR2 YFSETQ. The CDR3 region is CASSSGQGKHF. The CDR3 DNA sequence: TGCGCCAGCAGCTCCGGACAGGGGAAACACTTC. The whole variable domain, remainder taken from reference TRBV5-1 and TRBJ2-7, is KAGVTQTPRYLIKTRGQQVTLSCSPISGHRSVSWYQQTPGQGLQFLFEYFSETQRNKGNFPGRFSGRQFSNSRSEMNVSTLELGDSALYLCASSSGQGKHFGPGTRLTVT.